This T cell receptor (beta chain) was observed in a study of blood T cells in healthy people across ages. Whole-study findings and limits: Greater diversity and more naive CD4+ cells were seen in long-lived donors than in aged donors.

Combining a sample-barcoded 5' primer with a J-beta primer mix, a second PCR ran for about 6 to 11 cycles. Every cDNA was tagged by a template-switch adaptor with 12 random nucleotides. TCRdb re-called the 5' RACE reads with MiXCR, one entry per CDR3 protein. This sample has around 690,000 distinct CDR3 sequences, with approximately 59% found just once. Points on this clonotype: Its antigen remains unknown.

CDR1 is SQVTM and CDR2 is ANQGSEA in the germline V gene. The CDR3 extends over 12 amino acids. V lost 7 bases, J lost 2 bases, and 11 bases lay in between. The specimen was blood. The sequence came from a man between 60 and 75 years old in good health. The rearrangement uses TRBV29-1 and TRBJ1-1; a possible D gene is TRBD1 (5 bases). Here the CDR3 reads CSAAGANTEAFF. CDR3 bases: TGCAGCGCTGCTGGGGCAAACACTGAAGCTTTCTTT. The full variable domain, in which reference TRBV29-1 and TRBJ1-1 provide the parts outside the CDR3, is SAVISQKPSRDICQRGTSLTIQCQVDSQVTMMFWYRQQPGQSLTLIATANQGSEATYESGFVIDKFPISRPNLTFSTLTVSNMSPEDSSIYLCSAAGANTEAFFGQGTRLTVV.